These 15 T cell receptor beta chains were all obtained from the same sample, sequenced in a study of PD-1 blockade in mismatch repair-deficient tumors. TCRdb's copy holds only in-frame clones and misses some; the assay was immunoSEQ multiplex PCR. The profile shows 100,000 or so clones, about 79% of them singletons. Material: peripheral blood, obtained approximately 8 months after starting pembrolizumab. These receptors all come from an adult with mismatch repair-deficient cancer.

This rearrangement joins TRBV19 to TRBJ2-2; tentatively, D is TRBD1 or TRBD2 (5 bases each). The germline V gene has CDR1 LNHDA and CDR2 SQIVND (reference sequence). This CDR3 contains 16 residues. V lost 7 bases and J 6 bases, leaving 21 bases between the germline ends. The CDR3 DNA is TGTGCCAGTAAACGGGCAGGGACCGAGCTTTCCGGGGAGCTGTTTTTT. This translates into CASKRAGTELSGELFF. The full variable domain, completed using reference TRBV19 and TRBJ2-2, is DGGITQSPKYLFRKEGQNVTLSCEQNLNHDAMYWYRQDPGQGLRLIYYSQIVNDFQKGDIAEGYSVSREKKESFPLTVTSAQKNPTAFYLCASKRAGTELSGELFFGEGSRLTVL.

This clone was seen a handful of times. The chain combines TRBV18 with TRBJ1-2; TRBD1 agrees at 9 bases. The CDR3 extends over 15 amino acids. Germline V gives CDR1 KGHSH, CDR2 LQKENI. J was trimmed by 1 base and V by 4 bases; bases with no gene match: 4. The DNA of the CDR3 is TGTGCCAGCTCACACACGGGACAGGGTAACTATGGCTACACCTTC. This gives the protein CASSHTGQGNYGYTF.

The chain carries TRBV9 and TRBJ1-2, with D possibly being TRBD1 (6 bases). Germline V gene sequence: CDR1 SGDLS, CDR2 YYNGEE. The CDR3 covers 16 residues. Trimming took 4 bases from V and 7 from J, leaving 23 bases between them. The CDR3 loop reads CASSSRPTGPLRGYTF. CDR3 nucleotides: TGTGCCAGCAGCTCTCGACCGACAGGTCCCCTACGTGGCTACACCTTC.

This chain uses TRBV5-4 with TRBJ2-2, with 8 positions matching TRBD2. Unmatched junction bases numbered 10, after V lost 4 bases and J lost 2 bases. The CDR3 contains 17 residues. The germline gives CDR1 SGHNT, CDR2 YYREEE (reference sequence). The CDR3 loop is CASSPRGAGANTGELFF. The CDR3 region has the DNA TGTGCCAGCAGCCCTCGAGGAGCGGGAGCAAACACCGGGGAGCTGTTTTTT.

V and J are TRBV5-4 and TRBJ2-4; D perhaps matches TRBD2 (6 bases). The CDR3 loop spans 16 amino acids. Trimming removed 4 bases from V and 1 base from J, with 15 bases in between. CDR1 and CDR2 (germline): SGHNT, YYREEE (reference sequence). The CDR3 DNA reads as TGTGCCAGCAGCGCGTATCGGGAGAACGCCAAAAACATTCAGTACTTC. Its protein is CASSAYRENAKNIQYF.

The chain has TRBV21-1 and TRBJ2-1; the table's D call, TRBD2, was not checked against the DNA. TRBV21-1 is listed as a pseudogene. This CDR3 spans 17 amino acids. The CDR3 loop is CASAKTGSVDPYNEQFF. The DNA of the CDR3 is TGTGCCAGCGCGAAGACGGGGAGCGTCGACCCCTACAATGAGCAGTTCTTC.

Here the CDR3 reads CASTWTSGRGNEQFF. CDR3 coding DNA: TGTGCCAGCACTTGGACTAGCGGGAGGGGGAATGAGCAGTTCTTC. This chain joins TRBV6-1 and TRBJ2-1, with TRBD2 matching over 15 bases. The CDR3 consists of 15 residues. J gave up 7 bases and V 7 bases, and 5 bases lay outside the gene matches. The V gene's germline CDR1 is MNHNS and CDR2 SASEGT.

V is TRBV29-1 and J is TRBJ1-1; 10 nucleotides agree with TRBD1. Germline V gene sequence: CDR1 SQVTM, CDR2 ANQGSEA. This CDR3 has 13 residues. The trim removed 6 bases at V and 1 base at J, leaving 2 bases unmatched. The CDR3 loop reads CSVTGGTNTEAFF. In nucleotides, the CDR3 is TGCAGCGTGACAGGGGGCACGAACACTGAAGCTTTCTTT. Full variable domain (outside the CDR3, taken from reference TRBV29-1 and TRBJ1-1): SAVISQKPSRDICQRGTSLTIQCQVDSQVTMMFWYRQQPGQSLTLIATANQGSEATYESGFVIDKFPISRPNLTFSTLTVSNMSPEDSSIYLCSVTGGTNTEAFFGQGTRLTVV.

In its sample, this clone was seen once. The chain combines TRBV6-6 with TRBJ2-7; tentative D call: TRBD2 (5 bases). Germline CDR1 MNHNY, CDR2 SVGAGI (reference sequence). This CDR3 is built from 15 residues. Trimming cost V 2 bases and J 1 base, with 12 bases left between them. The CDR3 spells CASSYRERASYEQYF. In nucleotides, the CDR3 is TGTGCCAGCAGTTACCGGGAAAGGGCGTCCTACGAGCAGTACTTC.

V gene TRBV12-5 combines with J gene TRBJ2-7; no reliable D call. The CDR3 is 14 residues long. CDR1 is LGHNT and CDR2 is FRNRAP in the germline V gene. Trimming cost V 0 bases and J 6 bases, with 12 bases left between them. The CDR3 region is CASGLVRGRGEQYF. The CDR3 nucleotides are TGTGCTAGTGGTTTGGTCCGTGGAAGAGGCGAGCAGTACTTC.

The CDR3 sequence is CASSKDRPPYEQYF. The CDR3 DNA reads TGTGCCAGCAGTAAGGACAGGCCCCCCTACGAGCAGTACTTC. V gene TRBV6-1 combines with J gene TRBJ2-7, with 7 bases aligning to TRBD1. Germline loops: CDR1 MNHNS, CDR2 SASEGT. This CDR3 contains 14 residues. Losses at the gene ends were 5 bases for V and 2 bases for J; bases not matched to a gene: 6.

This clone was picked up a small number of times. DNA of the CDR3: TGTGCCTGGAGTAACACCGGGGAGCTGTTTTTT. Its translation: CAWSNTGELFF. V is TRBV30 and J is TRBJ2-2; D ambiguous. This CDR3 has 11 residues. The germline V gene has CDR1 GTSNPN and CDR2 SVGIG (reference sequence). V lost 2 bases and J lost 2, with 0 bases in between.

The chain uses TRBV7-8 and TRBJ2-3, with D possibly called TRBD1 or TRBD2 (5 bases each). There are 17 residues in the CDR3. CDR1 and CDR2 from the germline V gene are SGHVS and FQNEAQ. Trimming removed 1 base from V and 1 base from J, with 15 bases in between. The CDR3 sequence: CASSLDNGALGTDTQYF. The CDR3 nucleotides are TGTGCCAGCAGCTTAGACAACGGGGCCCTCGGCACAGATACGCAGTATTTT.

As DNA, the CDR3 is TGTGCCACCATAAATCCAGGGTCGTACGAGCAGTACTTC. Residues: CATINPGSYEQYF. The chain carries TRBV2 and TRBJ2-7, with D tentatively TRBD1 (5 bases). Germline V gives CDR1 SNHLY, CDR2 FYNNEI. CDR3 length equals 13 residues. The V end was cut by 10 bases, the J end by 4 bases, with 17 bases between.

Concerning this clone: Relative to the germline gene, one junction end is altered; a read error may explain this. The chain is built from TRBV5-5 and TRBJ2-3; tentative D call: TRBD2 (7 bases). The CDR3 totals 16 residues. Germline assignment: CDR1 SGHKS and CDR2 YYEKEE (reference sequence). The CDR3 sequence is CASSLGGSGVTDTQYF. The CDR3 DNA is TGTGCCAGCAGTTTGGGGGGCAGCGGGGTCACAGATACGCAGTATTTT.